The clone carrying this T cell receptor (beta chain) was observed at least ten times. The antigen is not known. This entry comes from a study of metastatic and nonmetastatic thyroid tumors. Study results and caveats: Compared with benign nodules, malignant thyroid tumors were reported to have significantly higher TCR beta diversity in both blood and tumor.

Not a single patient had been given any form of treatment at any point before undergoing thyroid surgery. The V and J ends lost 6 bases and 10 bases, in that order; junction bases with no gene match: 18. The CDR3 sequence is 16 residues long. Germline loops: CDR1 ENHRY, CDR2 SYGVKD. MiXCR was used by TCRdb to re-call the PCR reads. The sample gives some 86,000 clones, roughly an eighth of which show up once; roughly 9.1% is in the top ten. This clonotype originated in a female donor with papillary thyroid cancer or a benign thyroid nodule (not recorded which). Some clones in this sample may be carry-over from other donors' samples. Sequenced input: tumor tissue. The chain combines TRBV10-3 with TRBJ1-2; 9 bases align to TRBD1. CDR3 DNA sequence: TGTGCCATCAGCGCCCCGGGACAGGGCCGCCTGGCCTACTACACCTTC. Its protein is CAISAPGQGRLAYYTF.